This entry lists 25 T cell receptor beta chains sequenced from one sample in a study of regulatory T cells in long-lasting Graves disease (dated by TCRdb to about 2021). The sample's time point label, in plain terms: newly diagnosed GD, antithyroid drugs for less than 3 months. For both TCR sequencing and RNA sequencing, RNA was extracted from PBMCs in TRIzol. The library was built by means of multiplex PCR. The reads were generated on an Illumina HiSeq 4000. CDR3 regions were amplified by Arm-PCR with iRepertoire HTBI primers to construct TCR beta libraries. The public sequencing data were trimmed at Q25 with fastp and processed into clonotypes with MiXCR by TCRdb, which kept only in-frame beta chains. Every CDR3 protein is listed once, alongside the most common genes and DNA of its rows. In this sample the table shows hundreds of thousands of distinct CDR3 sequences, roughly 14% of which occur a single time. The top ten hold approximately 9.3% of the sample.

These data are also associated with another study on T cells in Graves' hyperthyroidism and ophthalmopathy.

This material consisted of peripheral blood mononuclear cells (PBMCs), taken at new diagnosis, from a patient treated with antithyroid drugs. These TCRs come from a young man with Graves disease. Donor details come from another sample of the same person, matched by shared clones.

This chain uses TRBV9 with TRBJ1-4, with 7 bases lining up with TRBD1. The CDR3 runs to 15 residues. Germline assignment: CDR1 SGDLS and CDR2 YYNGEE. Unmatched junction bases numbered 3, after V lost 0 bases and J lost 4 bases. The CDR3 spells CASSVGPGGNEKLFF. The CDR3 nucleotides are TGTGCCAGCAGCGTAGGGCCAGGGGGTAATGAAAAACTGTTTTTT.

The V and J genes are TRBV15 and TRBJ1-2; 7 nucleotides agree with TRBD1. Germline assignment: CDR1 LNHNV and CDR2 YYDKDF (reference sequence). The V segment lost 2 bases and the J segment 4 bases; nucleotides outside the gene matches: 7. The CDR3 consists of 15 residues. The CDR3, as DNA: TGTGCCACCAGCAGAAACAGGGGAACCCGCTATGGCTACACCTTC. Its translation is CATSRNRGTRYGYTF.

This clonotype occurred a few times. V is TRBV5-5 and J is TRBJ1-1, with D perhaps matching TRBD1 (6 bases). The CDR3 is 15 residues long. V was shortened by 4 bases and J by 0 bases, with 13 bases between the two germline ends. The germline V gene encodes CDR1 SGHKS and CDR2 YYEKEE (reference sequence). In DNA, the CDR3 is TGTGCCAGCAGCCCCACGGGACACTTGAACACTGAAGCTTTCTTT. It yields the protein CASSPTGHLNTEAFF.

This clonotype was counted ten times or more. Here the CDR3 reads CATTGGSSTDTQYF. As DNA, the CDR3 is TGTGCCACCACGGGCGGGAGCAGCACAGATACGCAGTATTTT. The chain joins TRBV24-1 to TRBJ2-3; 7 positions match TRBD2. The CDR3 runs 14 residues. V trimming: 8 bases; J trimming: 0 bases; junction bases outside the gene matches: 4. The germline V gene has CDR1 KGHDR and CDR2 SFDVKD.

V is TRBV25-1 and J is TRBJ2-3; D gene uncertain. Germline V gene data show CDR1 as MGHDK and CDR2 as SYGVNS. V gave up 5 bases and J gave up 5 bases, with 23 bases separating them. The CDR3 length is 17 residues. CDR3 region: CASSPPRGSWDGDTQYF. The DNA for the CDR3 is TGTGCCAGCAGTCCCCCCAGAGGAAGTTGGGATGGAGATACGCAGTATTTT.

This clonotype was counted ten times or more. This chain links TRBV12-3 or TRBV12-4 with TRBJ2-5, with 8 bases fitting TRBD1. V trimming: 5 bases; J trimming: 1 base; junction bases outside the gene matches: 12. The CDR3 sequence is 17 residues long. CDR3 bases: TGTGCCAGCAGTCCTACCTTGGACAGGGCCCCCCAAGAGACCCAGTACTTC. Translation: CASSPTLDRAPQETQYF.

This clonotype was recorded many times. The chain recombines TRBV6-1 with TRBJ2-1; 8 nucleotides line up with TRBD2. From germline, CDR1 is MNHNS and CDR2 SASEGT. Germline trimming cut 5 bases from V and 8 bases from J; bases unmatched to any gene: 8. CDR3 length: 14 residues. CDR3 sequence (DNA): TGTGCCAGCAGTCAACCGGGACTAGGAGATGAGCAGTTCTTC. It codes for CASSQPGLGDEQFF.

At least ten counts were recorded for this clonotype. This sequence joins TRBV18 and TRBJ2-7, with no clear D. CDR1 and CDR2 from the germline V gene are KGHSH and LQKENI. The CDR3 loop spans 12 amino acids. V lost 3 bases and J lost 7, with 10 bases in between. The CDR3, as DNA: TGTGCCAGCTCACCCGCAGTGGGAGAGCAGTACTTC. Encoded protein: CASSPAVGEQYF.

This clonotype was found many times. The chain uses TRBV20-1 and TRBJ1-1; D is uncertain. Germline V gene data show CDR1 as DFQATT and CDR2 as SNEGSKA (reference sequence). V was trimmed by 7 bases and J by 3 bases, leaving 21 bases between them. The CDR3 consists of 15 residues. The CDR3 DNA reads TGCAGTGTACTCAGTGCTTCACCATCCTACACTGAAGCTTTCTTT. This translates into CSVLSASPSYTEAFF.

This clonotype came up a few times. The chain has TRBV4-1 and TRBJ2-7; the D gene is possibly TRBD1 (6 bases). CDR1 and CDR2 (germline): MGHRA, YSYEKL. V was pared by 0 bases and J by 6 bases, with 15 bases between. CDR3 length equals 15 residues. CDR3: CASSQDLDGGGEQYF. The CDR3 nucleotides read TGCGCCAGCAGCCAAGATCTGGATGGGGGCGGCGAGCAGTACTTC.

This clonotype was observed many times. The CDR3 DNA reads TGTGCCAGCAGTCGCAGGAGGCCCACAGATACGCAGTATTTT. Translated, it gives CASSRRRPTDTQYF. The chain couples TRBV25-1 to TRBJ2-3, with a tentative D call TRBD2 (5 bases). This CDR3 has 14 residues. In germline, CDR1 is MGHDK, CDR2 SYGVNS. V was cut by 5 bases and J by 2 bases, with 11 bases left in between.

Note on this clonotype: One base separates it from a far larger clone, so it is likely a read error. The CDR3 sequence is CASSLVAGEPFF. CDR3 sequence (DNA): TGTGCCAGCAGCTTGGTGGCCGGGGAGCCGTTTTTT. V gene TRBV5-5 combines with J gene TRBJ2-2, with a weak D call TRBD2 (5 bases). The V gene's germline CDR1 is SGHKS and CDR2 YYEKEE (reference sequence). The CDR3 covers 12 residues.

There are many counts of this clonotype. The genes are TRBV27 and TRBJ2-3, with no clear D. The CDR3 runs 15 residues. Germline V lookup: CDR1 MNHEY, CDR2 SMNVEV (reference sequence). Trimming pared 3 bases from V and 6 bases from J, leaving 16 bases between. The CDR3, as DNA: TGTGCCAGCAGTTTCCGGCCCGGGCCCACGGATACGCAGTATTTT. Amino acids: CASSFRPGPTDTQYF.

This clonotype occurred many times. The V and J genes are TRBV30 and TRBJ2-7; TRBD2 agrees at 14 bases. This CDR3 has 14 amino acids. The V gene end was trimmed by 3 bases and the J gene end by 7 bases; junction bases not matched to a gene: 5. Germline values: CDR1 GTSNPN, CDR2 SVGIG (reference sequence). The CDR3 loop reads CAWRGGLAGDEQYF. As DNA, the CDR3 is TGTGCCTGGAGGGGGGGACTAGCGGGAGATGAGCAGTACTTC. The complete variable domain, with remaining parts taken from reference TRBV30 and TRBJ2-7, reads SQTIHQWPATLVQPVGSPLSLECTVEGTSNPNLYWYRQAAGRGLQLLFYSVGIGQISSEVPQNLSASRPQDRQFILSSKKLLLSDSGFYLCAWRGGLAGDEQYFGPGTRLTVT.

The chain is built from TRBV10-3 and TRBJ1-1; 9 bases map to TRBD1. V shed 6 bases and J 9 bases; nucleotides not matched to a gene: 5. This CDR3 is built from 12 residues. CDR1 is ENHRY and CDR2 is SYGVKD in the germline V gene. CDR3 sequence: CAISLNRGQAFF. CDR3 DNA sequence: TGTGCCATCAGCCTAAACAGGGGGCAAGCTTTCTTT.

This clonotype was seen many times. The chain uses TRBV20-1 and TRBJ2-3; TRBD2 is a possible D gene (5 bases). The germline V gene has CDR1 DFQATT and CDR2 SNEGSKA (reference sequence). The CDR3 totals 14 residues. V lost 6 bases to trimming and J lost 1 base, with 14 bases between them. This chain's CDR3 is CSAPSGWRTDTQYF. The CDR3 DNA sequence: TGCAGTGCCCCCTCGGGGTGGCGCACAGATACGCAGTATTTT.

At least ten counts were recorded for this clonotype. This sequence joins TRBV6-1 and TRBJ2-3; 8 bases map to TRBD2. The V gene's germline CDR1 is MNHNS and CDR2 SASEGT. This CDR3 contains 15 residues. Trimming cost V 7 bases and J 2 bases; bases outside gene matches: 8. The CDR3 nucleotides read TGTGCCAGCACCCCCGGGACTAGATACACAGATACGCAGTATTTT. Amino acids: CASTPGTRYTDTQYF.

CDR3 DNA: TGTGCCAGCAGTGCCAACGGGGGGCACAATGAGCAGTTCTTC. Residues: CASSANGGHNEQFF. J is TRBJ2-1 and V is TRBV25-1; tentatively, D is TRBD2 (7 bases). Trimming took 4 bases from V and 5 from J, leaving 12 bases between them. CDR3 length: 14 residues. Germline-derived CDR1 and CDR2 are MGHDK and SYGVNS.

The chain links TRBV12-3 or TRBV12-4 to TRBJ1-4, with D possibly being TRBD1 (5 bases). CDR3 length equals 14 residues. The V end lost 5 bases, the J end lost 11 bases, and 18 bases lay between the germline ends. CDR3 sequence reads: CASSEDRGVWKLFF. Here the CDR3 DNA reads TGTGCCAGCAGTGAGGACCGGGGCGTGTGGAAACTGTTTTTT.

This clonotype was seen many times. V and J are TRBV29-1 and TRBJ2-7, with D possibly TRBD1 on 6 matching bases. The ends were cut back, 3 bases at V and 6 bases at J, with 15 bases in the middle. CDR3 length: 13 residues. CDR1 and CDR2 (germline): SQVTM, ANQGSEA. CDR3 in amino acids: CSVDGRGGVEQYF. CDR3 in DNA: TGCAGCGTTGATGGCAGGGGTGGGGTCGAGCAGTACTTC.

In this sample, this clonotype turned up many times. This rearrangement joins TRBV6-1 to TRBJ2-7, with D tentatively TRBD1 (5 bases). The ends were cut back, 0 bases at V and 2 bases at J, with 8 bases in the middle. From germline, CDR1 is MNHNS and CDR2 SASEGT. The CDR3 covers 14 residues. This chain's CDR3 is CASSEARQTYEQYF. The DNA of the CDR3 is TGTGCCAGCAGTGAAGCCCGACAGACCTACGAGCAGTACTTC.

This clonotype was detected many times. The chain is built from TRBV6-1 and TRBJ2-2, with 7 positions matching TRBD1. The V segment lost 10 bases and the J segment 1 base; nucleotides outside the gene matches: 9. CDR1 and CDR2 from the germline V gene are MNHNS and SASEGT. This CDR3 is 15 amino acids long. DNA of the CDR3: TGTGCCACCCGTAGGGGGACAGAGAACACCGGGGAGCTGTTTTTT. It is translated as CATRRGTENTGELFF.

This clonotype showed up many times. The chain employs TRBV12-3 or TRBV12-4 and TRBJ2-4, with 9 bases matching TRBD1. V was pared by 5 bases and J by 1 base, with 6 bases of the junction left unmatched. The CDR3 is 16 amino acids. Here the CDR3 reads CASSQTTGGAKNIQYF. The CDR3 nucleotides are TGTGCCAGCAGTCAGACGACAGGGGGGGCCAAAAACATTCAGTACTTC.

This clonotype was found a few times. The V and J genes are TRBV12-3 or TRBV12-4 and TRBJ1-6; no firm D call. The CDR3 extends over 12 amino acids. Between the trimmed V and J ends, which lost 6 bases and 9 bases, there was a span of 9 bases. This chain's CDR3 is CASSRMGSPLHF. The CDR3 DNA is TGTGCCAGCAGCCGTATGGGTTCACCCCTCCACTTT.

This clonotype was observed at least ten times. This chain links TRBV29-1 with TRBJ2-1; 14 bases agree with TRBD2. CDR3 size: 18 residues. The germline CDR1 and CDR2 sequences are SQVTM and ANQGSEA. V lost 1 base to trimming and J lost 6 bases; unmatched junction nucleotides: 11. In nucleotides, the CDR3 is TGCAGCGTTGAAGCTCGGACTAGCGGGAGGCTCCCCGGCAATGAGCAGTTCTTC. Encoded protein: CSVEARTSGRLPGNEQFF.